This T cell receptor beta chain originates from a study of T cell responses to AZD1222 COVID-19 vaccine (dated by TCRdb to 2020 to 2023). As for the study more broadly: A total of 233 trial participants underwent TCR sequencing, of whom 207 received two doses of AZD1222 and approximately 25 received two doses of the MenACWY control vaccine. Enrollment into the trials was organized by age into subgroups of 18-55, 56-69 and 70-plus years, and those subgroups contained roughly 160, 29 and 62 TCR-sequenced participants, respectively. The investigation overall reported the following: Reportedly, almost half of the unique spike-specific TCRs recognized epitopes lying outside the regions that are mutated in the B.1.351 and B.1.1.7 variants. CD4 TCRs associated with the vaccine covered the entire spike protein, and the dominant responses were in regions 160-218 and 743-854. Conclusions about previously exposed vaccinees are limited, since just six or seven AZD1222 recipients were seropositive for SARS-CoV-2 at baseline. Participants were mostly white British and included more females than males, and it was suggested by the authors that clonal diversity may have been underestimated. The 56-69-year group was small, and its depth increase did not reach significance, likely because of low power. Because no day 14 peak-response samples were available, the repertoires could be characterized only after the peak T cell response. After two AZD1222 doses, spike-specific TCR breadth and depth were significantly higher than at day 0 and than in MenACWY recipients.

The CDR3 regions of human TCRbeta chains were analyzed by immunosequencing. In the paper's pipeline: TCRs in the repertoires were matched against a reference library of SARS-CoV-2-specific TCRs that had been generated with the MIRA antigen-specificity platform. Breadth meant the fraction of unique TCRs that were SARS-CoV-2-associated, whereas depth meant the fraction of total T cells that were SARS-CoV-2-associated. Using the MIRA data, each spike-specific TCR was mapped to the spike region that the TCR reacts to and placed in a CD4 or CD8 class. Log10-transformed breadth and depth values were compared by one-way ANOVA with Sidak's multiple comparisons tests. This is the immuneACCESS table as TCRdb keeps it, with only in-frame sequences that have V and J called. A part of the clones is gone; compared with another copy, unresolved V genes explain less than half, and the rest is unexplained. The V and J calls and clone size were taken over from that table, and D and trimming were inferred from the DNA. This sample has about 94,000 clones in its table, and 85% of those were observed once. The top ten clonotypes cover 4.5% of the sample.

According to the germline V gene, CDR1 reads ENHRY and CDR2 reads SYGVKD. A distance of 9 bases separates the germline ends of V and J, which lose 11 bases and 1 base respectively. Reading from cysteine to phenylalanine, the CDR3 counts 12 amino acids. The kept DNA is CDR3 alone, 36 bases in frame from the first base. As regards this clone: Its specific antigen is unknown. Base-call qualities are not available, and no considerably larger clone is one nucleotide away.

The time point label, as the study defines it: about 28 days (+/-7) after the second vaccine dose. Because spike-specific TCR depth and breadth did not differ between the two schedules, AZD1222 recipients who got a second dose at roughly 4 weeks were pooled with those who got a second dose at roughly 12 weeks. Samples from vaccinated people were obtained from the UK trials COV001 and COV002, which included a single-blind randomized controlled phase 2/3 trial of AZD1222 (ChAdOx1 nCoV-19) in healthy adults. Trial participant PBMC samples were collected at day 0 and day 28 after the second dose for TCRbeta chain sequencing.

Recombination linked TRBV10-3 to TRBJ1-3, with no confident D gene call. This clonotype was obtained from an adult who received the AZD1222 COVID-19 vaccine. The starting material was peripheral blood, obtained 28 days after the second AZD1222 dose. The CDR3 reads CAVTVSGNTIYF. The DNA reads TGTGCCGTAACAGTGTCTGGAAACACCATATATTTT.